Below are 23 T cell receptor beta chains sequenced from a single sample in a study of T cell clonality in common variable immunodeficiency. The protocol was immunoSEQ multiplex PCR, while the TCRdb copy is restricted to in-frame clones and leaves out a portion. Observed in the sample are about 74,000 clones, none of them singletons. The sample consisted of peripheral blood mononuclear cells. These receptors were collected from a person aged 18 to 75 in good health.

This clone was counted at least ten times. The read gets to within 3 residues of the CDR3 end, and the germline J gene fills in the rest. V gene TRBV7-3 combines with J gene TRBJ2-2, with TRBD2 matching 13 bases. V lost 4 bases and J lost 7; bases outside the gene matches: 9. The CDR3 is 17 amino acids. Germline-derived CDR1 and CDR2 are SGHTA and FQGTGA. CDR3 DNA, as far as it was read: TGTGCCAGCAGCTCGCGCGGGACTAGCGGGACCGTCGGGGAG. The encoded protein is CASSSRGTSGTVGE. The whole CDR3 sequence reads CASSSRGTSGTVGELFF.

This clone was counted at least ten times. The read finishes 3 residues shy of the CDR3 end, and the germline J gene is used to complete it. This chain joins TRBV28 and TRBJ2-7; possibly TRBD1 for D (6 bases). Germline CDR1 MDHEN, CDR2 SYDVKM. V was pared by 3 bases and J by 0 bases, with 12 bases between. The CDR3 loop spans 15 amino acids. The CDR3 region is CASSLVRGLSYEQYF. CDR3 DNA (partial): TGTGCCAGCAGTTTGGTCAGGGGTCTCTCCTACGAG.

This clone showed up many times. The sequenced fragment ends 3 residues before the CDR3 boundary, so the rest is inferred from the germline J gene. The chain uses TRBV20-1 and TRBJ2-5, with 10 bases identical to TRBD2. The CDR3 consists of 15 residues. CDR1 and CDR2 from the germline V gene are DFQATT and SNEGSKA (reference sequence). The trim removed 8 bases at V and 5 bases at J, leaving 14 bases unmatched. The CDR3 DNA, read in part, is TGCAGTTCCTTATGGACTAGCGGCGTCTGGGAGACC. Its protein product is CSSLWTSGVWET. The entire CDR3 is CSSLWTSGVWETQYF.

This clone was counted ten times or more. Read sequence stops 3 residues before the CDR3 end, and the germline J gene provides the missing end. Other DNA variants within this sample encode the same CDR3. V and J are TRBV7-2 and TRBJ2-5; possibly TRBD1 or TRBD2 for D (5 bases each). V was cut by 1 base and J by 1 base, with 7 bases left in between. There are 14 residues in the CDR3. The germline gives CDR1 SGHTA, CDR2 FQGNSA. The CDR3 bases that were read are TGTGCCAGCAGCTTAGGAGGGGCCCAAGAGACC. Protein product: CASSLGGAQET. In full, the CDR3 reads CASSLGGAQETQYF.

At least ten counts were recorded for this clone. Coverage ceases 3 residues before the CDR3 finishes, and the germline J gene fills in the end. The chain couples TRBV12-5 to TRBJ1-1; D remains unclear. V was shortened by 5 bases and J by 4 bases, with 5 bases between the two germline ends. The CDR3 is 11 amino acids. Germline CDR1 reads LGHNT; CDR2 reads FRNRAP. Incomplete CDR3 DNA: TGTGCTAGTGGTCCGCGCACTGAA. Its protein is CASGPRTE. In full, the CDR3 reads CASGPRTEAFF.

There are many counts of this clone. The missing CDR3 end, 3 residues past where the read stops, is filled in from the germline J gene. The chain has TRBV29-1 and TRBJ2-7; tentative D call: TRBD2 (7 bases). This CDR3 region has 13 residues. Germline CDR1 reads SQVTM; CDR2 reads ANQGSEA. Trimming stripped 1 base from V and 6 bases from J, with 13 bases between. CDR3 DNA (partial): TGCAGCGTTGAAGTGAGGGGGGGGGTCGAG. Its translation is CSVEVRGGVE. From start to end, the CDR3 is CSVEVRGGVEQYF.

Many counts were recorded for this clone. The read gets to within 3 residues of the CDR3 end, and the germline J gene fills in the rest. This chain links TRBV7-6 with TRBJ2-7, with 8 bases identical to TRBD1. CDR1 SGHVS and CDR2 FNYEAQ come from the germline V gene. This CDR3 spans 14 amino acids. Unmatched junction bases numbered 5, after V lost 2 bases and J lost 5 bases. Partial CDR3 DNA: TGTGCCAGCAGCTTACCCCGGACAGGGAACGAG. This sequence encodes CASSLPRTGNE. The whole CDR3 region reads CASSLPRTGNEQYF. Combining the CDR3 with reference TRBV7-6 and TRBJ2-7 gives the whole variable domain GAGVSQSPRYKVTKRGQDVALRCDPISGHVSLYWYRQALGQGPEFLTYFNYEAQQDKSGLPNDRFSAERPEGSISTLTIQRTEQRDSAMYRCASSLPRTGNEQYFGPGTRLTVT.

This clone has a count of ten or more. The CDR3 here is CSARKPGTAENQPQHF. Partial CDR3 DNA: TGCAGTGCAAGGAAACCCGGGACAGCAGAAAATCAGCCC. V is TRBV20-1 and J is TRBJ1-5; TRBD1 matches 7 bases. The sequenced fragment ends 3 residues before the CDR3 boundary, so the rest is inferred from the germline J gene. With 6 bases clipped from V and 4 bases from J, the junction kept 15 bases outside the gene matches. The CDR3 is 16 amino acids. Germline V gives CDR1 DFQATT, CDR2 SNEGSKA (reference sequence).

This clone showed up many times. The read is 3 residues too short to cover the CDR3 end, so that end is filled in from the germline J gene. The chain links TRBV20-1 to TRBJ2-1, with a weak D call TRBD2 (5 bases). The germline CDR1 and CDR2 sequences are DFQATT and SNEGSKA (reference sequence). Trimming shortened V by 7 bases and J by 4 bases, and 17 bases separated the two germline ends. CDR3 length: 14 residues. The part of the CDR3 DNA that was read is TGCAGTGTGACGGGGAGCCTACGATACAATGAG. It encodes CSVTGSLRYNE. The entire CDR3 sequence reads CSVTGSLRYNEQFF.

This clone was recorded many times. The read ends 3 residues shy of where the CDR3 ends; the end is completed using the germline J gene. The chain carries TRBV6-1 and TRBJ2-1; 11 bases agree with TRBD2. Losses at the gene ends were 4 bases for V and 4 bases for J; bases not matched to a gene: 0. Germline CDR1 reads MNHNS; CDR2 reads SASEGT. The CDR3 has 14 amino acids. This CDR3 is CASSGLAGYNEQFF. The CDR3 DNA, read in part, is TGTGCCAGCAGTGGACTAGCGGGGTACAATGAG.

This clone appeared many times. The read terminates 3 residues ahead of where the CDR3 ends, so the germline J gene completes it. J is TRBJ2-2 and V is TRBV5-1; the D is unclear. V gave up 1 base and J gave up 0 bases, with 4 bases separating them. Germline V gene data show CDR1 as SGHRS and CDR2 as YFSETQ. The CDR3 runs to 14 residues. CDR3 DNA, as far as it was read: TGCGCCAGCAGCTTGTTAACGAACACCGGGGAG. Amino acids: CASSLLTNTGE. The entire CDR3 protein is CASSLLTNTGELFF.

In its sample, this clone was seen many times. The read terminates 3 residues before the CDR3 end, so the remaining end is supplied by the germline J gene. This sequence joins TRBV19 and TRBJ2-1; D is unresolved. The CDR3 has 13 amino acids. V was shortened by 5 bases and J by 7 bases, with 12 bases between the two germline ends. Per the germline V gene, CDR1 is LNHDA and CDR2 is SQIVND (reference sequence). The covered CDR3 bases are TGTGCCAGTAGTCCCTCTGTTTTGAATGAG. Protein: CASSPSVLNE. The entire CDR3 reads CASSPSVLNEQFF.

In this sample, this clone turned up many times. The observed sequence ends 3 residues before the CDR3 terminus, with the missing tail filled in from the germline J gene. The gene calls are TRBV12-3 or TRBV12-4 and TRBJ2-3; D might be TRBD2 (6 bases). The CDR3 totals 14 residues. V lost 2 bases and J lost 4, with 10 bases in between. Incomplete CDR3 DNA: TGTGCCAGCAGTTTATTCGGAGGGGCAGATACG. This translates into CASSLFGGADT. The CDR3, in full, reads CASSLFGGADTQYF.

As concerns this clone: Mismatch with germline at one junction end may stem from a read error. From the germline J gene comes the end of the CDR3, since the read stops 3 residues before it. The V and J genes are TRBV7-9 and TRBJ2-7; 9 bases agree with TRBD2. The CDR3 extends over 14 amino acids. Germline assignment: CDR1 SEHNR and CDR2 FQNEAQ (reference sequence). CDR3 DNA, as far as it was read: TGTTCCAGCAACAGGAGCGGGAGGACCTACGAG. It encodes CSSNRSGRTYE. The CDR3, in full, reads CSSNRSGRTYEQYF.

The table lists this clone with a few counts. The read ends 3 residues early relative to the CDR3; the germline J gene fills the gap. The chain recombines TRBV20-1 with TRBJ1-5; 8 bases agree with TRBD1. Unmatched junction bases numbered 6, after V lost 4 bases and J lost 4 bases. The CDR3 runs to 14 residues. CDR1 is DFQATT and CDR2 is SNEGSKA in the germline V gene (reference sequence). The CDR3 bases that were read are TGCAGTGCTATACGGACAGGGAGAAATCAGCCC. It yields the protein CSAIRTGRNQP. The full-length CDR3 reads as CSAIRTGRNQPQHF.

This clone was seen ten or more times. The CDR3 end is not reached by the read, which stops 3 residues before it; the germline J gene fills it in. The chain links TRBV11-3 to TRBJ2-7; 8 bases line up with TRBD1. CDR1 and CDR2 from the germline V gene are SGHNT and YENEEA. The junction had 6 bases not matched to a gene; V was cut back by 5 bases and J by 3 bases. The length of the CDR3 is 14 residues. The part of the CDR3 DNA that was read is TGTGCCAGCAGCCCGACGACAGGGGTCTACGAG. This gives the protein CASSPTTGVYE. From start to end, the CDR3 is CASSPTTGVYEQYF.

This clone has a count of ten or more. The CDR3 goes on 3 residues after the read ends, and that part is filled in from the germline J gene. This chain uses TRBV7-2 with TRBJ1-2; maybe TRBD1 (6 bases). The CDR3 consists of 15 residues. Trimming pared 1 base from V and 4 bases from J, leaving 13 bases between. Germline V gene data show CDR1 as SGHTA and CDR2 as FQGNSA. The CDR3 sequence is CASSLGPGGSYGYTF. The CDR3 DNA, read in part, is TGTGCCAGCAGCTTAGGACCGGGGGGCTCCTATGGC.

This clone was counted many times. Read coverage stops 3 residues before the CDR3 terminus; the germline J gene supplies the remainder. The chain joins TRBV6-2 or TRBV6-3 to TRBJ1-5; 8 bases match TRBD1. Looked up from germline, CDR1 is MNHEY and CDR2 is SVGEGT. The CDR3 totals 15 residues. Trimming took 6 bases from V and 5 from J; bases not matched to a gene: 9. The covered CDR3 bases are TGTGCCAGCAGCTCACCCAACAGGGGGGATCAGCCC. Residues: CASSSPNRGDQP. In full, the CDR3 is CASSSPNRGDQPQHF.

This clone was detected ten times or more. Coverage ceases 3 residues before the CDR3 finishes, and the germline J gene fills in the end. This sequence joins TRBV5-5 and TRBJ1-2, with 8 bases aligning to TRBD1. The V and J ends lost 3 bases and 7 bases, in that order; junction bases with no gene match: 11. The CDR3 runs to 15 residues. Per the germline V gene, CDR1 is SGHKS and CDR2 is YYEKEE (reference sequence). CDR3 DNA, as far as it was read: TGTGCCAGCAGCTCCTGGATGACAGGGGCAAGTGGC. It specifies CASSSWMTGASG. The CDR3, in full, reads CASSSWMTGASGYTF.

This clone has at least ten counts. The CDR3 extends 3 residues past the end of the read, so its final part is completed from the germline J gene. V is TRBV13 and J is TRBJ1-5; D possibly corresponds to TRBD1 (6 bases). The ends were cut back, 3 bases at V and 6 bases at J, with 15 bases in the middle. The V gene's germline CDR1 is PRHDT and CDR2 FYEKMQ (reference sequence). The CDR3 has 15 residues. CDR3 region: CASSLSQGFGQPQHF. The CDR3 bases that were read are TGTGCCAGCAGCTTGTCACAGGGATTTGGTCAGCCC. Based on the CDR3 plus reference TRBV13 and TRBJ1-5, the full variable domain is AAGVIQSPRHLIKEKRETATLKCYPIPRHDTVYWYQQGPGQDPQFLISFYEKMQSDKGSIPDRFSAQQFSDYHSELNMSSLELGDSALYFCASSLSQGFGQPQHFGDGTRLSIL.

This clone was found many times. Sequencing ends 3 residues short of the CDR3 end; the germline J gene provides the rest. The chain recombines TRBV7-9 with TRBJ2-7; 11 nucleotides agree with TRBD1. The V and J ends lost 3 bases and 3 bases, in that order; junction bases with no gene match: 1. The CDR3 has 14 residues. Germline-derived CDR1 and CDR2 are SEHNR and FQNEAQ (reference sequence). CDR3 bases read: TGTGCCAGCAGCTTGGGACAGGGGGGCTACGAG. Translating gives CASSLGQGGYE. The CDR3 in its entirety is CASSLGQGGYEQYF.

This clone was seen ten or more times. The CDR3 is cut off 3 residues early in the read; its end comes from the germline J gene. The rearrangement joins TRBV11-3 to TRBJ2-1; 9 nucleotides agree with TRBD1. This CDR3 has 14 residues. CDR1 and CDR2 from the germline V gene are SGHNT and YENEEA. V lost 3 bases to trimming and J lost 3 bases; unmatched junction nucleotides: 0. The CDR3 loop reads CASSLGQGYNEQFF. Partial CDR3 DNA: TGTGCCAGCAGCTTGGGACAGGGCTACAATGAG.

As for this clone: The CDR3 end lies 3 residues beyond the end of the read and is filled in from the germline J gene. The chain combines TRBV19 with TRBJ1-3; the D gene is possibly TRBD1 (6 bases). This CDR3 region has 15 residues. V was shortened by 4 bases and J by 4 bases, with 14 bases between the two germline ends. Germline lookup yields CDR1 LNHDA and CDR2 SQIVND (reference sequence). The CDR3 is CASSNGRGPGNTIYF. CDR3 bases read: TGTGCCAGTAGTAACGGCAGGGGCCCAGGAAACACC.